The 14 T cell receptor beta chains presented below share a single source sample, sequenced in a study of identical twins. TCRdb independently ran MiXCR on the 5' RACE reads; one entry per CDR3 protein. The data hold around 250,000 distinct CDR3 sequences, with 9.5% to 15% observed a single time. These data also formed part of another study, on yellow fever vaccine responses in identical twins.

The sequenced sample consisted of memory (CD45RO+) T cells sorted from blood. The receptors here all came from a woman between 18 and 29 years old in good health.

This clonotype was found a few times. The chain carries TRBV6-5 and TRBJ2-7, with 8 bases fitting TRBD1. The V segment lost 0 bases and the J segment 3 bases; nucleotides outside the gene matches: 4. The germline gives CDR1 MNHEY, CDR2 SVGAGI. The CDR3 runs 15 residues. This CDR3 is CASSYSIGTGYEQYF. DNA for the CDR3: TGTGCCAGCAGTTACTCGATCGGGACAGGCTACGAGCAGTACTTC.

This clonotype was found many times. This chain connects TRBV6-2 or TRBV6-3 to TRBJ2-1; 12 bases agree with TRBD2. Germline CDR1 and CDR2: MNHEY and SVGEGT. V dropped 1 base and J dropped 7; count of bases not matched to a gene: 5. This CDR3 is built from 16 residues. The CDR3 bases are TGTGCCAGCAGTTACTGGTCTAGCGGGAGGGTGAATGAGCAGTTCTTC. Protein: CASSYWSSGRVNEQFF.

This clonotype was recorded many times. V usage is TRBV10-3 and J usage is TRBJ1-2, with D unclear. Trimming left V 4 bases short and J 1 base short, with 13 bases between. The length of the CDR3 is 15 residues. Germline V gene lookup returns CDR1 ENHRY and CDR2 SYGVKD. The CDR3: CAISGPWGDNYGYTF. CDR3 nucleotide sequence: TGTGCCATCAGTGGGCCTTGGGGAGATAACTATGGCTACACCTTC.

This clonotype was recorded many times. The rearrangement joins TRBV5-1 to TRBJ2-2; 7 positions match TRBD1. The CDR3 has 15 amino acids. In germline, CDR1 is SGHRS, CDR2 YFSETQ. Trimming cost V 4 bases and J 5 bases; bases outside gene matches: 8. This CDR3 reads CASSPGRGSTGELFF. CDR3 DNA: TGCGCCAGCAGCCCGGGCAGGGGGTCTACCGGGGAGCTGTTTTTT.

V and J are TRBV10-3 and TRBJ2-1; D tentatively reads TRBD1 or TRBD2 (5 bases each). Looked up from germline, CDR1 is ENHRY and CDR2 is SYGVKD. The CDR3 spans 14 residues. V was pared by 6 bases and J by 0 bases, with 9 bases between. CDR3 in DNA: TGTGCCATCAGCTCAGGGAGCTCCTACAATGAGCAGTTCTTC. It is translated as CAISSGSSYNEQFF.

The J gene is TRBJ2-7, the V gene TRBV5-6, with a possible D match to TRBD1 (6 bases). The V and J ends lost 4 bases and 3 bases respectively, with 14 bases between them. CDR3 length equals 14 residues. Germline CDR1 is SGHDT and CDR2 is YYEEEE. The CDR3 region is CASSQTGSFYEQYF. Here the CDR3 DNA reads TGTGCCAGCAGCCAGACAGGTAGCTTCTACGAGCAGTACTTC.

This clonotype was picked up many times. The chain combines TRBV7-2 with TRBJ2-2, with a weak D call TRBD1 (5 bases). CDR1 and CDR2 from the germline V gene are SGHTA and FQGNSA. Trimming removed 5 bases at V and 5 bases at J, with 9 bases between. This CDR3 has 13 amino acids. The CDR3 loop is CASSPRATGELFF. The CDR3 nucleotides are TGTGCCAGCAGCCCCAGGGCTACCGGGGAGCTGTTTTTT. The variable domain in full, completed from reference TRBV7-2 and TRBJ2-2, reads GAGVSQSPSNKVTEKGKDVELRCDPISGHTALYWYRQSLGQGLEFLIYFQGNSAPDKSGLPSDRFSAERTGGSVSTLTIQRTQQEDSAVYLCASSPRATGELFFGEGSRLTVL.

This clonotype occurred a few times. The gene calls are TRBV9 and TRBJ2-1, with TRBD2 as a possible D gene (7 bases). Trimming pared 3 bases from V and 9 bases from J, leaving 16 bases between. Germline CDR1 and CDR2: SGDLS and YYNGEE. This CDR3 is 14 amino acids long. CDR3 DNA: TGTGCCAGCAGCGCCAAAGGGGGGGCCGGTGAGCAGTTCTTC. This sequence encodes CASSAKGGAGEQFF.

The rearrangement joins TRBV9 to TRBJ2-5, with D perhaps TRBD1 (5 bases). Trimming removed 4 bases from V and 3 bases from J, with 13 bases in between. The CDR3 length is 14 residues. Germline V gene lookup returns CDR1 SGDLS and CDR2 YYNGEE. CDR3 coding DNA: TGTGCCAGCAGCTTATCGCAGGGTAAAGAGACCCAGTACTTC. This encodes CASSLSQGKETQYF.

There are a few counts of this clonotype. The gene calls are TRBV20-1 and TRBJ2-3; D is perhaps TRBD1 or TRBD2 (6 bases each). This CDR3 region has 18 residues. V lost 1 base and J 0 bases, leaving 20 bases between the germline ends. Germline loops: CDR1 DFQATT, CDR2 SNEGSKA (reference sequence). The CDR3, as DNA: TGCAGTGCTAGAGGATGGACCGGGGGCGGGCCTAGCACAGATACGCAGTATTTT. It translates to CSARGWTGGGPSTDTQYF.

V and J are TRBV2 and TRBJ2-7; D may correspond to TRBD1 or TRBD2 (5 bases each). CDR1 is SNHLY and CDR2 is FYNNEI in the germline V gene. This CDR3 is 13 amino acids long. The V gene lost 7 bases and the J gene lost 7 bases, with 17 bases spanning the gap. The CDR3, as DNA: TGTGCCAGCAAAACGGGGCTTCTCCGGGAGCAGTACTTC. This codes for CASKTGLLREQYF.

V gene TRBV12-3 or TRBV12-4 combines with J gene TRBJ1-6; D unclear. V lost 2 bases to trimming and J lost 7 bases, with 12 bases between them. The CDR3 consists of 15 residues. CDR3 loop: CASSLPTVGNSPLHF. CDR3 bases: TGTGCCAGCAGTTTACCGACGGTGGGCAATTCACCCCTCCACTTT.

The CDR3 region is CASSLARLAGGLYNEQFF. In DNA form, the CDR3 reads TGTGCCAGCAGCTTGGCCCGGCTAGCGGGGGGCCTGTACAATGAGCAGTTCTTC. The chain uses TRBV5-5 and TRBJ2-1; 11 nucleotides agree with TRBD2. In germline, CDR1 is SGHKS, CDR2 YYEKEE (reference sequence). The CDR3 sequence is 18 residues long. With 0 bases clipped from V and 4 bases from J, the junction kept 9 bases outside the gene matches.

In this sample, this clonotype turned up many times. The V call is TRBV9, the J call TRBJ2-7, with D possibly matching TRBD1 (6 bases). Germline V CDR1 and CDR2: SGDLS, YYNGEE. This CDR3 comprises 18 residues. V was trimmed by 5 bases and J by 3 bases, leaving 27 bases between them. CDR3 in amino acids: CASRWAGVPSSWFYEQYF. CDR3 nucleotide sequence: TGTGCCAGCAGGTGGGCAGGGGTTCCCTCGTCCTGGTTCTACGAGCAGTACTTC. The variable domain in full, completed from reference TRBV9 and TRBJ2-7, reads DSGVTQTPKHLITATGQRVTLRCSPRSGDLSVYWYQQSLDQGLQFLIQYYNGEERAKGNILERFSAQQFPDLHSELNLSSLELGDSALYFCASRWAGVPSSWFYEQYFGPGTRLTVT.